This passage covers 3 T cell receptor beta chains from one sample sequenced in a study of blood T cell repertoires in COVID-19. Profiling relied on immunoSEQ multiplex PCR, and the TCRdb table lists in-frame clones only, not all of them. This table holds hundreds of thousands of clones, approximately 87% found once. Sequencing was carried out using peripheral blood. These receptors all stem from a man aged 60-69 years who had recovered from COVID-19.

V usage is TRBV11-3 and J usage is TRBJ2-1, with D possibly being TRBD1 (5 bases). The V gene lost 3 bases and the J gene lost 0 bases, with 9 bases spanning the gap. Germline CDR1 SGHNT, CDR2 YENEEA. The CDR3 runs 15 residues. The CDR3 DNA reads as TGTGCCAGCAGCTTGAGGCAGGGCTCCTACAATGAGCAGTTCTTC. This translates into CASSLRQGSYNEQFF.

The chain couples TRBV7-6 to TRBJ2-3, with TRBD1 matching 8 bases. With V trimmed by 1 base and J by 1 base, 1 base remained unmatched. The CDR3 covers 15 residues. Germline V gene lookup returns CDR1 SGHVS and CDR2 FNYEAQ. CDR3 nucleotides: TGTGCCAGCAGCTTAGGGACAGGGCGCACAGATACGCAGTATTTT. The encoded protein is CASSLGTGRTDTQYF. The full variable domain, in which reference TRBV7-6 and TRBJ2-3 provide the parts outside the CDR3, is GAGVSQSPRYKVTKRGQDVALRCDPISGHVSLYWYRQALGQGPEFLTYFNYEAQQDKSGLPNDRFSAERPEGSISTLTIQRTEQRDSAMYRCASSLGTGRTDTQYFGPGTRLTVL.

The chain carries TRBV5-6 and TRBJ2-1, with TRBD2 matching over 9 bases. Germline CDR1 reads SGHDT; CDR2 reads YYEEEE. The CDR3 contains 15 residues. V lost 2 bases and J lost 5; bases outside the gene matches: 5. CDR3 nucleotides: TGTGCCAGCAGCTTTTCAGCGGGAGGTCACAATGAGCAGTTCTTC. This encodes CASSFSAGGHNEQFF.